These 26 T cell receptor beta chains were all obtained from the same sample, sequenced in a study of response to subunit inactivated influenza vaccine. Using its own MiXCR run on the RT-PCR reads, TCRdb lists one record per CDR3 protein. The sample lists around 540,000 distinct CDR3 sequences; about 11% were seen once. Sequences were derived from PBMCs from blood, sampled on the day of vaccination. Receptor source: a man aged 50-59 years who received an inactivated influenza vaccine.

This clonotype has a handful of counts. J is TRBJ1-2 and V is TRBV20-1; no clear D gene. Trimming stripped 3 bases from V and 8 bases from J, with 16 bases between. This CDR3 spans 13 amino acids. The V gene's germline CDR1 is DFQATT and CDR2 SNEGSKA (reference sequence). This CDR3 is CSASVLLDGGYTF. The CDR3 coding sequence is TGCAGTGCTAGTGTTCTTCTTGATGGGGGCTACACCTTC.

The chain employs TRBV20-1 and TRBJ1-5, with a possible D match to TRBD1 (6 bases). V was pared by 0 bases and J by 0 bases, with 9 bases between. This CDR3 contains 15 residues. Germline V gives CDR1 DFQATT, CDR2 SNEGSKA (reference sequence). In nucleotides, the CDR3 is TGCAGTGCTAGAGAAGGACAGATTAGCAATCAGCCCCAGCATTTT. This codes for CSAREGQISNQPQHF.

This clonotype was seen only a few times. The chain uses TRBV2 and TRBJ2-6; D might be TRBD1 (5 bases). The CDR3 is 19 amino acids. Germline CDR1 SNHLY, CDR2 FYNNEI. Trimming left V 0 bases short and J 0 bases short, with 15 bases between. This CDR3 is CASSEALFRVDSGANVLTF. Written as DNA, the CDR3 is TGTGCCAGCAGTGAAGCGCTTTTCAGGGTGGACTCTGGGGCCAACGTCCTGACTTTC.

V usage is TRBV7-8 and J usage is TRBJ1-2, with 7 bases lining up with TRBD1. The germline CDR1 and CDR2 sequences are SGHVS and FQNEAQ. Trimming took 4 bases from V and 7 from J; bases not matched to a gene: 12. CDR3 size: 15 residues. The CDR3, as DNA: TGTGCCAGCAGCTCCCTGACAGGGACAAACAGTGGCTACACCTTC. Translating gives CASSSLTGTNSGYTF.

This sequence joins TRBV14 and TRBJ2-6, with 9 bases that match TRBD1. The germline V gene encodes CDR1 SGHDN and CDR2 FVKESK. The CDR3 extends over 23 amino acids. Trimming at V came to 1 base and at J to 2 bases, leaving 21 bases not matched to a gene. The CDR3 reads CASSQVFPDRGSFSSPGANVLTF. The CDR3 DNA reads TGTGCCAGCAGCCAAGTCTTTCCGGACAGGGGTAGTTTTTCCTCCCCTGGGGCCAACGTCCTGACTTTC.

The gene calls are TRBV27 and TRBJ1-6, with D tentatively TRBD1 (5 bases). There are 14 residues in the CDR3. Germline loops: CDR1 MNHEY, CDR2 SMNVEV (reference sequence). Trimming removed 4 bases from V and 7 bases from J, with 11 bases in between. The CDR3 DNA follows: TGTGCCAGCAGTTCCGGGACCCAAAATTCACCCCTCCACTTT. Protein: CASSSGTQNSPLHF.

The sample holds a few counts of this clonotype. This chain joins TRBV7-2 and TRBJ1-3, with a tentative D call TRBD1 (6 bases). Trimming took off 4 bases at V and 0 bases at J, with 10 bases between the two ends. The length of the CDR3 is 15 residues. The germline CDR1 and CDR2 sequences are SGHTA and FQGNSA. Here the CDR3 reads CASSSQGISGNTIYF. For the CDR3, the DNA is TGTGCCAGCAGCTCCCAGGGGATCTCTGGAAACACCATATATTTT.

This clonotype was counted at least ten times. The rearrangement uses TRBV5-1 and TRBJ2-3; a possible D gene is TRBD1 (5 bases). The ends were cut back, 0 bases at V and 0 bases at J, with 8 bases in the middle. This CDR3 has 15 amino acids. CDR1 is SGHRS, CDR2 YFSETQ, per germline. CDR3 sequence reads: CASSLGSGSTDTQYF. CDR3 bases: TGCGCCAGCAGCTTGGGTTCAGGGAGCACAGATACGCAGTATTTT.

This chain uses TRBV12-3 or TRBV12-4 with TRBJ1-1; D gene unclear. CDR3 length equals 15 residues. V gave up 7 bases and J gave up 3 bases, with 18 bases separating them. The CDR3 region has the DNA TGTGCCAGCACCCCAGGCGTCGGCGGGTACACTGAAGCTTTCTTT. Translation: CASTPGVGGYTEAFF.

The chain is built from TRBV5-1 and TRBJ2-1, with D possibly being TRBD2 (6 bases). V dropped 4 bases and J dropped 3 bases, with 14 bases sitting between them. Germline values: CDR1 SGHRS, CDR2 YFSETQ. The CDR3 has 15 amino acids. Here the CDR3 DNA reads TGCGCCAGCAGCGAAGGGACTGGGCACTACAATGAGCAGTTCTTC. Translated, it gives CASSEGTGHYNEQFF.

The chain is built from TRBV25-1 and TRBJ2-6, with unresolved D. The germline gives CDR1 MGHDK, CDR2 SYGVNS. The CDR3 consists of 16 residues. Trimming took 2 bases from V and 0 from J, leaving 8 bases between them. The CDR3 loop is CASSEARRSGANVLTF. CDR3 DNA sequence: TGTGCCAGCAGTGAAGCCCGTCGCTCTGGGGCCAACGTCCTGACTTTC.

This clonotype was recorded a few times. This rearrangement joins TRBV5-1 to TRBJ1-6, with 11 bases aligning to TRBD1. This CDR3 is built from 14 residues. V shed 5 bases, J shed 12 bases, and the junction held 7 bases outside the gene matches. Germline lookup yields CDR1 SGHRS and CDR2 YFSETQ. In DNA, the CDR3 is TGCGCCAGCAGTGTCGGACAGGGGGCACGACCCCTCCACTTT. Protein sequence: CASSVGQGARPLHF.

This chain uses TRBV12-3 or TRBV12-4 with TRBJ2-5; unclear D gene. CDR3 length equals 14 residues. V lost 4 bases, J lost 2 bases, and 11 bases lay in between. The CDR3 here is CASSSGPSQETQYF. CDR3 bases: TGTGCCAGCAGTTCGGGCCCATCGCAAGAGACCCAGTACTTC.

This rearrangement joins TRBV5-6 to TRBJ1-4; D gene uncertain. Trimming removed 0 bases at V and 8 bases at J, with 5 bases between. CDR1 SGHDT and CDR2 YYEEEE come from the germline V gene. The CDR3 length is 12 residues. The CDR3 loop reads CASSLGEEKLFF. As DNA, the CDR3 is TGTGCCAGCAGCTTGGGCGAGGAAAAACTGTTTTTT.

This clonotype was counted a few times. The CDR3 protein is CASKPPLGEQYF. The CDR3 DNA is TGTGCCAGCAAACCCCCGCTGGGGGAGCAGTACTTC. The chain is built from TRBV25-1 and TRBJ2-7; D remains unclear. Germline values: CDR1 MGHDK, CDR2 SYGVNS. With 7 bases removed from V and 7 bases from J, the gap between germline ends came to 14 bases. The CDR3 is made up of 12 amino acids.

The chain combines TRBV5-1 with TRBJ1-1; TRBD1 matches at 8 bases. V gave up 5 bases and J gave up 1 base; unmatched junction bases: 7. Germline V gene sequence: CDR1 SGHRS, CDR2 YFSETQ. This CDR3 has 15 amino acids. CDR3 DNA: TGCGCCAGCAGGCTGGACAGGGCCGAGAACACTGAAGCTTTCTTT. Translating it yields CASRLDRAENTEAFF.

This clonotype was observed at least ten times. V is TRBV12-3 or TRBV12-4 and J is TRBJ2-7, with D possibly TRBD1 on 6 matching bases. This CDR3 spans 12 amino acids. Deletions cut 5 bases from V and 3 bases from J, with 8 bases between. The CDR3 DNA reads TGTGCCAGCAGTCCGGACAGCTACGAGCAGTACTTC. Amino acids: CASSPDSYEQYF.

This chain connects TRBV5-1 to TRBJ2-3, with TRBD2 matching 7 bases. V trimming: 6 bases; J trimming: 0 bases; junction bases outside the gene matches: 7. Germline-derived CDR1 and CDR2 are SGHRS and YFSETQ. CDR3 length: 15 residues. The CDR3 nucleotides read TGCGCCAGCACCTCTAGCGGTTTTAGCACAGATACGCAGTATTTT. It specifies CASTSSGFSTDTQYF.

The J gene is TRBJ2-7, the V gene TRBV11-2, with no clear D. V shed 5 bases and J shed 3 bases, with 14 bases lying between them. Germline CDR1 is SGHAT and CDR2 is FQNNGV. The CDR3 is made up of 14 amino acids. CDR3 DNA sequence: TGTGCCAGCAGCCCAAGTCAGCGTTTCTACGAGCAGTACTTC. Its protein product is CASSPSQRFYEQYF.

The chain recombines TRBV6-2 or TRBV6-3 with TRBJ2-5; D assignment may be TRBD1 or TRBD2 (5 bases each). Germline V gene lookup returns CDR1 MNHEY and CDR2 SVGEGT. With 2 bases removed from V and 1 base from J, the gap between germline ends came to 11 bases. The CDR3 is made up of 15 amino acids. The DNA for the CDR3 is TGTGCCAGCAGTTACGTCGGGGCCCTCCAAGAGACCCAGTACTTC. It is translated as CASSYVGALQETQYF.

This clonotype was observed a handful of times. This chain links TRBV10-3 with TRBJ2-7; 8 bases are shared with TRBD2. The J segment lost 7 bases and the V segment lost 8 bases, leaving 16 bases of the junction unmatched. CDR3 length equals 15 residues. The V gene's germline CDR1 is ENHRY and CDR2 SYGVKD. The CDR3 DNA reads TGTGCCATCTCTAGAGCGGGAGCCTCCTATTTTGAGCAGTACTTC. Protein: CAISRAGASYFEQYF.

The chain combines TRBV15 with TRBJ2-7, with 9 positions matching TRBD2. Trimming cost V 5 bases and J 6 bases; bases outside gene matches: 8. The CDR3 totals 14 residues. Germline CDR1 is LNHNV and CDR2 is YYDKDF (reference sequence). The CDR3: CATSGPGTSLEQYF. CDR3 nucleotides: TGTGCCACCAGCGGACCCGGGACTAGCCTCGAGCAGTACTTC.

The chain joins TRBV12-3 or TRBV12-4 to TRBJ1-1; D unresolved. The CDR3 has 15 residues. V shed 5 bases and J shed 6 bases, with 19 bases lying between them. The chain's CDR3 is CASSPRAALGAEAFF. CDR3 DNA sequence: TGTGCCAGCAGTCCCAGAGCGGCTCTGGGAGCTGAAGCTTTCTTT.

This clonotype was picked up a small number of times. The CDR3 DNA reads as TGCAGTGCCCCGATCTGGCCCAAGCAGTACTTC. Translating gives CSAPIWPKQYF. This chain connects TRBV20-1 to TRBJ2-7; D not resolved. The CDR3 extends over 11 amino acids. The V gene's germline CDR1 is DFQATT and CDR2 SNEGSKA (reference sequence). Between the trimmed V and J ends, which lost 6 bases and 8 bases, there was a span of 14 bases.

This clonotype was found a few times. This CDR3 reads CSATSQGVSNQPQHF. The CDR3 DNA follows: TGCAGTGCTACCTCTCAGGGGGTGAGCAATCAGCCCCAGCATTTT. The chain is built from TRBV20-1 and TRBJ1-5; 7 nucleotides align to TRBD1. Trimming took 4 bases from V and 1 from J; bases not matched to a gene: 7. The CDR3 totals 15 residues. Germline CDR1 is DFQATT and CDR2 is SNEGSKA (reference sequence).

This clonotype was recorded at least ten times. The genes are TRBV6-2 or TRBV6-3 and TRBJ2-7; D is possibly TRBD1 or TRBD2 (5 bases each). V lost 7 bases and J 3 bases, leaving 13 bases between the germline ends. The CDR3 runs 13 residues. Looked up from germline, CDR1 is MNHEY and CDR2 is SVGEGT. The CDR3 coding sequence is TGTGCCAGCACTTCAGGGAGAATCTACGAGCAGTACTTC. This codes for CASTSGRIYEQYF.